The 8 T cell receptor beta chains below come from one sample, sequenced in a study of beta chain features in type 1 diabetes. These receptors are not linked to any known antigen. Study-level findings and limits: TCRB CDR3 length was moderately but significantly reduced in all four CD4+ subsets of Type 1 diabetes patients.

The isolated RNA, all of it, was reverse transcribed, so expressed TCRB transcripts were what got sequenced. Clones were sequenced by immunoSEQ multiplex PCR, and TCRdb holds only the in-frame ones, with some missing. The repertoire consists of hundreds of thousands of clones, with roughly 13% occurring once and the leading ten covering 0.022%. The sample comprised naive CD4+ T cells from blood. The source is a man younger than 35 with type 1 diabetes.

This clone was observed a handful of times. V usage is TRBV29-1 and J usage is TRBJ1-1; TRBD1 matches at 8 bases. Germline V lookup: CDR1 SQVTM, CDR2 ANQGSEA. This CDR3 contains 15 residues. Losses at the gene ends were 5 bases for V and 2 bases for J; bases not matched to a gene: 10. The chain's CDR3 is CSVILQGARNTEAFF. In nucleotides, the CDR3 is TGCAGCGTTATACTCCAGGGGGCCAGAAACACTGAAGCTTTCTTT. The entire variable domain, with the rest obtained from reference TRBV29-1 and TRBJ1-1, is as follows: SAVISQKPSRDICQRGTSLTIQCQVDSQVTMMFWYRQQPGQSLTLIATANQGSEATYESGFVIDKFPISRPNLTFSTLTVSNMSPEDSSIYLCSVILQGARNTEAFFGQGTRLTVV.

This clone was picked up a small number of times. DNA of the CDR3: TGTGCCAGCAGATACGGACAGCGGAACAATGAGCAGTTCTTC. It specifies CASRYGQRNNEQFF. This chain connects TRBV6-1 to TRBJ2-1, with a possible D match to TRBD1 (6 bases). In germline, CDR1 is MNHNS, CDR2 SASEGT. This CDR3 is 14 amino acids long. V dropped 6 bases and J dropped 5 bases, with 14 bases sitting between them.

This clone was seen more than once but under ten times. V gene TRBV2 combines with J gene TRBJ2-7; possible D gene TRBD2, 6 bases. From germline, CDR1 is SNHLY and CDR2 FYNNEI. The V and J ends lost 8 bases and 0 bases respectively, with 14 bases between them. The CDR3 has 14 residues. CDR3 region: CASAGRGISYEQYF. The CDR3, as DNA: TGTGCCAGCGCGGGGCGGGGAATCTCCTACGAGCAGTACTTC.

V and J are TRBV25-1 and TRBJ2-7; D uncertain. This CDR3 spans 17 amino acids. The ends were cut back, 4 bases at V and 2 bases at J, with 21 bases in the middle. The germline CDR1 and CDR2 sequences are MGHDK and SYGVNS. The chain's CDR3 is CASSGSAARYKTYEQYF. CDR3 bases: TGTGCCAGCAGTGGTTCGGCAGCTCGATATAAGACCTACGAGCAGTACTTC.

The CDR3 here is CASSLPGPGATQYF. CDR3 sequence (DNA): TGTGCCAGCAGTTTACCGGGCCCCGGGGCTACGCAGTATTTT. This sequence joins TRBV28 and TRBJ2-3, with D perhaps assigned TRBD1 or TRBD2 (5 bases each). The V end lost 2 bases, the J end lost 8 bases, and 14 bases lay between the germline ends. CDR3 length: 14 amino acids. Germline loops: CDR1 MDHEN, CDR2 SYDVKM.

The chain uses TRBV5-6 and TRBJ1-5; no reliable D call. Trimming cost V 2 bases and J 3 bases, with 6 bases left between them. Germline CDR1 is SGHDT and CDR2 is YYEEEE. There are 13 residues in the CDR3. CDR3 sequence reads: CASSFGNNQPQHF. DNA of the CDR3: TGTGCCAGCAGCTTCGGGAACAATCAGCCCCAGCATTTT.

As concerns this clone: The junction does not match germline at one end; this may be a read error. J is TRBJ2-7 and V is TRBV4-1; a possible D gene is TRBD2 (6 bases). The CDR3 has 14 amino acids. Germline CDR1 MGHRA, CDR2 YSYEKL. CDR3 nucleotides: TGTGCCAGCAGCCAAGAGCGGGCGGCCTACGAGCAGTACTTC. It yields the protein CASSQERAAYEQYF.

J is TRBJ2-7 and V is TRBV5-1; 7 nucleotides agree with TRBD2. The germline V gene encodes CDR1 SGHRS and CDR2 YFSETQ. After removal of 4 bases from V and 1 base from J, the junction contained 8 bases not matched to a gene. The CDR3 is 15 residues long. CDR3: CASSRQASGSYEQYF. As DNA, the CDR3 is TGCGCCAGCAGCCGGCAGGCTAGCGGATCCTACGAGCAGTACTTC. Looking up the rest from reference TRBV5-1 and TRBJ2-7 gives the full variable domain: KAGVTQTPRYLIKTRGQQVTLSCSPISGHRSVSWYQQTPGQGLQFLFEYFSETQRNKGNFPGRFSGRQFSNSRSEMNVSTLELGDSALYLCASSRQASGSYEQYFGPGTRLTVT.